The text below deals with one TCR beta chain. Running of the assay took place at deep level. Tens of thousands of T cell genomes, or about 320 ng DNA, went into unsorted PBMC replicate PCRs. The data were produced by immunoSEQ multiplex PCR, yet TCRdb's version contains in-frame clones alone and is incomplete. Here the sample spans about 480,000 clones, almost 80% being singletons. This entry belongs to a study of shared clonotypes between healthy human individuals. There were no recent acute infections or vaccinations among the donors, who were healthy HIV-negative adults. Each unsorted sample relied on about 90 million PBMCs as its source of genomic DNA. The source material was PBMCs. The receptor was derived from a woman aged 40-49 years in good health. Some clones in this sample may be carry-over from other donors' samples.

The CDR3 nucleotides are TGTGCCAGCAGCTACGATTCCGGGACGTTCTCCTACGAGCAGTACTTC. It is translated as CASSYDSGTFSYEQYF. The rearrangement links TRBV7-9 to TRBJ2-7; either TRBD1 or TRBD2 may supply D (5 bases each). Deletions cut 4 bases from V and 0 bases from J, with 16 bases between. CDR1 and CDR2 (germline): SEHNR, FQNEAQ (reference sequence). This CDR3 region has 16 residues.